This T cell receptor beta chain emerged from a study of shared clonotypes between healthy human individuals. This CDR3 region has 14 residues. Germline CDR1 reads SGHRS; CDR2 reads YFSETQ. Study-level results: The low donor count limited represented genetic and exposure-history diversity. Several donors held about 5% of naive CD4 clonotypes in common.

Some clones are missing from TCRdb's copy, which holds only in-frame ones; the method was immunoSEQ multiplex PCR. In the table there are about 2 million clones, 85% to 95% of which are singletons. HIV-negative, healthy adults without recent acute infections or vaccinations were the donors. As regards this clone: What it binds is not known. Sequence at one end of the junction differs from germline and may be a read error. The identical CDR3 is also encoded by other nucleotide sequences in the sample.

The specimen was naive CD4+ T cells sorted from blood. Subset denoted: CD45RA+ positively selected. The V call is TRBV5-1, the J call TRBJ1-6; TRBD1 aligns across 8 bases. The TCR was taken from a man in his late teens or twenties in good health. This CDR3 is CASSLDRANSPLHF. CDR3 nucleotides: TGCGCCAGCAGTTTGGACAGGGCTAATTCACCCCTCCACTTT.